The clone carrying this TCR beta chain was picked up one time. This sample is part of a study of T cell responses to AZD1222 COVID-19 vaccine. This CDR3 is built from 16 residues. Produced via immunoSEQ multiplex PCR; TCRdb's table is partial and in-frame only. The sample consists of some 120,000 clones, more than 85% of them appearing once. The genes are TRBV21-1 and TRBJ2-7; the table's D call of TRBD1 was not tested on the DNA. TRBV21-1 is assigned pseudogene status. Material: peripheral blood, obtained on day 0 of AZD1222 vaccination. The TCR sequence derives from an adult in good health. CDR3 region: CASSRGLPGVSYEQYF. CDR3 DNA sequence: TGTGCCAGCAGCAGAGGGTTGCCAGGGGTAAGTTACGAGCAGTACTTC.